This entry concerns a single T cell receptor beta chain. This clonotype was seen at least ten times. Its antigen target is currently unknown. No much larger clonotype is one base removed from it; base qualities were not supplied. The sequencer was an Illumina HiSeq 2500. Quantitative 5'-RACE with molecular barcodes was used to prepare TCR beta libraries. As for the authors' bioinformatics: A new computational method, built on a probabilistic model of VDJ rearrangement, was used to identify disease-linked TCR variants. TCRdb reran the public reads through fastp at Q25 and MiXCR, keeping productive beta chains. Rows merge per CDR3 protein into single entries with the most common DNA and genes. TCRdb assigned the V and J calls; the authors' analysis was not used. For this sample there are 240,000 or so distinct CDR3 sequences; less than 10% appear just once. Approximately 7% of the sample is in the top ten clones.

V and J are truncated by 1 base and 0 bases respectively, leaving an intervening sequence of 13 bases. Taken from cysteine to phenylalanine, the CDR3 has 16 residues. Just the 48-base CDR3 DNA is kept, in frame starting at base 1. The germline V gene encodes CDR1 LGHNA and CDR2 YNFKEQ. The data originate from a study of CD8 T cells in ankylosing spondylitis (dated by TCRdb to about 2017). General notes on the study: To find TCR variants linked to disease, the study profiled T cell receptor beta repertoires in ankylosing spondylitis patients and healthy donors. Peripheral blood samples were taken, and synovial fluid was additionally collected from ankylosing spondylitis patients. In total, the full study cohort was made up of roughly 100 healthy donors and roughly 27 ankylosing spondylitis patients. General conclusions and limits of the study: Some TCR beta motif variants had previously been reported in synovial fluid and blood of reactive arthritis patients, which suggested common disease-initiation mechanisms. The disease-linked clones were reported as significantly enriched in matched synovial fluid samples from ankylosing spondylitis patients. Blood from ankylosing spondylitis patients appeared to be characterized by a TCR beta motif composed of about eight highly homologous amino acid variants. The disease-linked clones showed a CD8+ phenotype and occurred at relatively low frequencies in peripheral blood.

Sequenced sample: blood, either unsorted or a sorted T cell fraction (not recorded which). The TCR sequence derives from a male donor with ankylosing spondylitis or in good health (not recorded which). The sequence is built from TRBV4-2 and TRBJ2-7; there is no confident call for the D gene. The DNA sequence follows: TGTGCCAGCAGCCAAGCACAGCTAACCTACTCCTACGAGCAGTACTTC. Its protein reads: CASSQAQLTYSYEQYF.